This TCR beta chain appears in the sequencing data of a study of T cells in Graves' hyperthyroidism and ophthalmopathy. From RNA transcripts, TCR beta CDR3 regions were amplified. The primer set for the first-round RT-PCR of the TCR CDR3 was HTBI. Via MiXCR, TCRdb re-called the multiplex PCR reads, giving one row per CDR3 protein. The data hold 550,000 to 700,000 distinct CDR3 sequences, with around 15% observed a single time. This clonotype was counted at least ten times. Its cognate antigen is unknown. General study results and limits: Onset of ophthalmopathy came a median approximately 6 months after the model predicted it.

This CDR3 is 15 amino acids long. Trimming stripped 4 bases from V and 7 bases from J, with 17 bases between. Germline V gene lookup returns CDR1 MGHRA and CDR2 YSYEKL. The rearrangement links TRBV4-1 to TRBJ1-5; D is unresolved. The sequence derives from a woman aged 40-49 years with Graves' ophthalmopathy. The sample was blood. DNA for the CDR3: TGCGCCAGCAGCCTTGAAGTAAGGGCAGGCCAGCCCCAGCATTTT. Protein sequence: CASSLEVRAGQPQHF.